These 27 T cell receptor beta chains were sequenced from one sample in a study of T cells in Graves' hyperthyroidism and ophthalmopathy. RNA transcripts served as the template for amplifying TCR beta CDR3 regions. The HTBI primer set served for first-round RT-PCR of the TCR CDR3. TCRdb called the multiplex PCR reads again in MiXCR, with one record for every CDR3 protein. The table records some 510,000 distinct CDR3 sequences, roughly 46% of them present only once. Sequencing used peripheral blood or thyroid tissue (not recorded which). These receptors originate from a woman aged 18-30 years with Graves' hyperthyroidism.

Only one count was recorded for this clonotype. The genes are TRBV7-9 and TRBJ2-5; possibly TRBD1 for D (6 bases). Trimming removed 5 bases at V and 2 bases at J, with 18 bases between. The CDR3 runs to 16 residues. CDR1 SEHNR and CDR2 FQNEAQ come from the germline V gene (reference sequence). DNA for the CDR3: TGTGCCAGCAGCCCCTGGGACACCGCCTTACAAGAGACCCAGTACTTC. It specifies CASSPWDTALQETQYF.

The table lists this clonotype with many counts. The V call is TRBV7-3, the J call TRBJ1-2, with no clear D. Germline CDR1 reads SGHTA; CDR2 reads FQGTGA. The CDR3 sequence is 13 residues long. Trimming took off 5 bases at V and 2 bases at J, with 9 bases between the two ends. CDR3 coding DNA: TGTGCCAGCAGCACTCCAGAAAACTATGGCTACACCTTC. This encodes CASSTPENYGYTF.

The chain carries TRBV11-1 and TRBJ1-3; D may be TRBD1 (5 bases). CDR3 length: 12 amino acids. Trimming took off 11 bases at V and 0 bases at J, with 8 bases between the two ends. Per germline, CDR1 SGHAT and CDR2 FQDESV (reference sequence). CDR3 DNA sequence: TGTGCCGACAGCCACTCTGGAAACACCATATATTTT. Amino acid sequence: CADSHSGNTIYF.

V usage is TRBV10-2 and J usage is TRBJ1-4; tentatively, D is TRBD1 (5 bases). The CDR3 extends over 12 amino acids. Germline V lookup: CDR1 WSHSY, CDR2 SAAADI. The ends were cut back, 8 bases at V and 7 bases at J, with 11 bases in the middle. This CDR3 reads CASGVGTEKLFF. The CDR3 DNA is TGCGCCAGCGGAGTTGGGACTGAAAAACTGTTTTTT.

This chain connects TRBV2 to TRBJ2-7, with D maybe TRBD2 (5 bases). The ends were cut back, 5 bases at V and 2 bases at J, with 13 bases in the middle. The germline V gene has CDR1 SNHLY and CDR2 FYNNEI. This CDR3 contains 14 residues. The CDR3 DNA is TGTGCCAGCAGTTACATGGCACTAGCCTACGAGCAGTACTTC. As protein: CASSYMALAYEQYF.

There are many counts of this clonotype. This chain links TRBV12-3 or TRBV12-4 with TRBJ1-2; possible D gene TRBD1, 6 bases. The CDR3 consists of 11 residues. Deletions cut 6 bases from V and 6 bases from J, with 8 bases between. In DNA, the CDR3 is TGTGCCAGCAGGCAGGGGAATGGCTACACCTTC. It encodes CASRQGNGYTF.

Details on this clonotype: A clone one base away is much larger, so this may be a read error. V gene TRBV2 combines with J gene TRBJ2-7; D perhaps matches TRBD2 (6 bases). In germline, CDR1 is SNHLY, CDR2 FYNNEI. The CDR3 length is 14 residues. The V end lost 3 bases, the J end lost 5 bases, and 14 bases lay between the germline ends. This CDR3 reads CASSDPAGSDEQYF. The DNA of the CDR3 is TGTGCCAGCAGTGATCCCGCGGGAAGCGACGAGCAGTACTTC.

This clonotype was counted between two and nine times. CDR3 sequence: CASSVGQGVGEKLFF. The CDR3 region has the DNA TGTGCCAGCAGCGTAGGACAGGGGGTCGGTGAAAAACTGTTTTTT. This sequence joins TRBV7-9 and TRBJ1-4, with 10 bases identical to TRBD1. Per the germline V gene, CDR1 is SEHNR and CDR2 is FQNEAQ (reference sequence). The trim removed 5 bases at V and 7 bases at J, leaving 7 bases unmatched. CDR3 length: 15 residues.

The chain combines TRBV2 with TRBJ1-2; D perhaps matches TRBD1 (5 bases). CDR1 SNHLY and CDR2 FYNNEI come from the germline V gene. V lost 1 base and J 10 bases, leaving 10 bases between the germline ends. The CDR3 contains 12 residues. CDR3 DNA sequence: TGTGCCAGCAGTGAAGGCCTCGGGACCTACACCTTC. Protein product: CASSEGLGTYTF.

This clonotype was seen many times. The chain couples TRBV2 to TRBJ1-5; D gene ambiguous. The CDR3 is 14 amino acids. CDR1 is SNHLY and CDR2 is FYNNEI in the germline V gene. V lost 3 bases and J lost 7, with 13 bases in between. CDR3 residues: CASSDGRFGQPQHF. For the CDR3, the DNA is TGTGCCAGCAGTGATGGAAGGTTTGGACAGCCCCAGCATTTT.

There are a few counts of this clonotype. This chain connects TRBV7-3 to TRBJ1-2, with a possible D match to TRBD1 (6 bases). This CDR3 contains 13 residues. Germline V gives CDR1 SGHTA, CDR2 FQGTGA. Between the trimmed V and J ends, which lost 0 bases and 8 bases, there was a span of 10 bases. Written as DNA, the CDR3 is TGTGCCAGCAGCTTAACCAGGGACAACGGCTACACCTTC. Encoded protein: CASSLTRDNGYTF.

This clonotype was seen at least ten times. V gene TRBV7-3 combines with J gene TRBJ1-2; TRBD1 matches at 7 bases. V trimming: 3 bases; J trimming: 7 bases; junction bases outside the gene matches: 5. Germline CDR1 is SGHTA and CDR2 is FQGTGA. This CDR3 is built from 13 residues. The chain's CDR3 is CASSFRQGAGYTF. The CDR3 DNA reads as TGTGCCAGCAGCTTTCGACAGGGTGCTGGCTACACCTTC.

This clonotype has ten or more counts. V is TRBV9 and J is TRBJ1-2; TRBD1 agrees at 8 bases. V was clipped by 6 bases and J by 3 bases; unmatched bases: 4. The CDR3 consists of 13 residues. The germline V gene has CDR1 SGDLS and CDR2 YYNGEE. The CDR3: CASTRQGYYGYTF. In nucleotides, the CDR3 is TGTGCCAGCACCCGACAGGGGTACTATGGCTACACCTTC.

In the case of this clonotype: A much larger clonotype is one base distant, so this may be a read error. The chain combines TRBV2 with TRBJ2-7, with D unresolved. In germline, CDR1 is SNHLY, CDR2 FYNNEI. The CDR3 contains 9 residues. The chain's CDR3 is CGSKVRQYF. The CDR3 region has the DNA TGTGGCAGCAAGGTGCGGCAGTACTTC.

The V and J genes are TRBV7-9 and TRBJ1-1; TRBD1 agrees at 8 bases. V lost 4 bases, J lost 0 bases, and 4 bases stayed unmatched. Per germline, CDR1 SEHNR and CDR2 FQNEAQ (reference sequence). This CDR3 has 15 amino acids. CDR3 nucleotides: TGTGCCAGCAGCTCGGGGACAGGCTTGAACACTGAAGCTTTCTTT. Amino acid sequence: CASSSGTGLNTEAFF.

This clonotype has just a few counts. The chain is built from TRBV29-1 and TRBJ1-2, with 7 bases lining up with TRBD1. The J segment lost 6 bases and the V segment lost 8 bases, leaving 9 bases of the junction unmatched. The germline gives CDR1 SQVTM, CDR2 ANQGSEA. This CDR3 region has 12 residues. CDR3 DNA sequence: TGCAGCTCCACAGGGGATAGTGATGGCTACACCTTC. Its protein is CSSTGDSDGYTF.

Only a few counts were recorded for this clonotype. The gene calls are TRBV2 and TRBJ2-7; 13 bases agree with TRBD2. J lost 6 bases, V lost 6 bases, and 8 bases had no gene match. Germline CDR1 reads SNHLY; CDR2 reads FYNNEI. The CDR3 totals 15 residues. The DNA of the CDR3 is TGTGCCAGCAGCCCAGGGACTAGCGGGATTACCGAGCAGTACTTC. Translated, it gives CASSPGTSGITEQYF.

This clonotype was seen once. The rearrangement uses TRBV20-1 and TRBJ2-2; TRBD2 might be the D (6 bases). The germline V gene encodes CDR1 DFQATT and CDR2 SNEGSKA (reference sequence). The CDR3 is made up of 14 amino acids. With 5 bases removed from V and 0 bases from J, the gap between germline ends came to 10 bases. The CDR3 DNA is TGCAGTGCTTCGGACTACGCGAACACCGGGGAGCTGTTTTTT. This gives the protein CSASDYANTGELFF.

The chain combines TRBV10-3 with TRBJ1-6; D perhaps matches TRBD1 (5 bases). The germline gives CDR1 ENHRY, CDR2 SYGVKD. V was pared by 5 bases and J by 0 bases, with 11 bases between. The CDR3 totals 16 residues. The CDR3 sequence is CAISSGLSSYNSPLHF. In nucleotides, the CDR3 is TGTGCCATCAGTTCGGGACTCAGCTCCTATAATTCACCCCTCCACTTT.

The genes are TRBV9 and TRBJ2-7; D perhaps matches TRBD2 (6 bases). Deletions cut 5 bases from V and 2 bases from J, with 20 bases between. There are 16 residues in the CDR3. The germline V gene has CDR1 SGDLS and CDR2 YYNGEE. The CDR3 coding sequence is TGTGCCAGCAGTCCGTCCGGGGGAGGCCCCCCCTACGAGCAGTACTTC. Its protein product is CASSPSGGGPPYEQYF.

For this clonotype: The CDR3 ends on some other residue instead of the conserved phenylalanine or tryptophan, so this is likely a read error. No DNA is shown, since the ends of the CDR3 on it are uncertain; the CDR3 is the one TCRdb lists. J is TRBJ1-3 and V is TRBV20-1; the table's D call of TRBD1 was not tested on the DNA. Germline V gene data show CDR1 as DFQATT and CDR2 as SNEGSKA (reference sequence). The CDR3 is 8 amino acids long, termini counted. CDR3 amino acids: CSASLPGI.

This clonotype has ten or more counts. CDR3 bases: TGTGCCACCAGTGGCGCTAGCGGGCCGAACACCGGGGAGCTGTTTTTT. As protein: CATSGASGPNTGELFF. The rearrangement uses TRBV24-1 and TRBJ2-2, with 8 positions matching TRBD2. Germline V gene data show CDR1 as KGHDR and CDR2 as SFDVKD. Trimming cost V 5 bases and J 0 bases; bases outside gene matches: 4. The CDR3 contains 16 residues.

The CDR3 DNA is TGTGCCAGCAGTTTAACAGGTTGGGGGACCTATGGCTACACCTTC. Protein product: CASSLTGWGTYGYTF. The genes are TRBV12-3 or TRBV12-4 and TRBJ1-2, with D perhaps TRBD1 (5 bases). The CDR3 extends over 15 amino acids. V lost 2 bases and J 4 bases, leaving 14 bases between the germline ends.

This clonotype was seen just once. At one end, the junction sequence differs from germline, possibly due to a read error. CDR3 residues: CVSPGVYGYTF. The CDR3 coding sequence is TGTGTCAGCCCAGGGGTCTATGGCTACACCTTC. The chain uses TRBV25-1 and TRBJ1-2; weak D call: TRBD1 (6 bases). Germline V gene data show CDR1 as MGHDK and CDR2 as SYGVNS. This CDR3 has 11 residues.

The chain is built from TRBV20-1 and TRBJ2-5, with 13 bases lining up with TRBD2. The CDR3 loop spans 14 amino acids. Germline trimming cut 7 bases from V and 4 bases from J; bases unmatched to any gene: 6. Germline values: CDR1 DFQATT, CDR2 SNEGSKA (reference sequence). CDR3 sequence reads: CSVTGLAGLETQYF. CDR3 nucleotides: TGCAGTGTCACGGGACTAGCGGGATTAGAGACCCAGTACTTC.

Ten or more counts support this clonotype. The chain combines TRBV2 with TRBJ1-2; 11 bases align to TRBD1. V shed 5 bases and J 7 bases; nucleotides not matched to a gene: 3. The CDR3 has 13 residues. Germline V gene data show CDR1 as SNHLY and CDR2 as FYNNEI. The CDR3 is CASSWDRGFGYTF. The CDR3 DNA sequence: TGTGCCAGCAGTTGGGACAGGGGGTTTGGCTACACCTTC.

V gene TRBV2 combines with J gene TRBJ2-7; D unclear. CDR1 is SNHLY, CDR2 FYNNEI, per germline. CDR3 length equals 14 residues. Trimming took 6 bases from V and 0 from J, leaving 12 bases between them. DNA for the CDR3: TGTGCCAGCAGGTTGCAGTTTAGCTCCTACGAGCAGTACTTC. This codes for CASRLQFSSYEQYF.